What follows are 4 T cell receptor beta chains derived from one specimen sequenced in a study of cytomegalovirus exposure and HLA in healthy donors. TCRdb keeps only in-frame clones here, not all; method: immunoSEQ multiplex PCR. The data hold tens of thousands of clones, with 90% to 95% observed a single time. Specimen: PBMCs. Source of these receptors: a woman aged 18-30 years in good health and CMV-seronegative.

This chain uses TRBV7-8 with TRBJ1-2; maybe TRBD1 (5 bases). CDR1 and CDR2 from the germline V gene are SGHVS and FQNEAQ. This CDR3 has 15 amino acids. Trimming cost V 5 bases and J 5 bases, with 18 bases left between them. DNA for the CDR3: TGTGCCAGCAGCGCCTACAGGATCCCAAAGTATGGCTACACCTTC. Its translation is CASSAYRIPKYGYTF.

The CDR3 DNA sequence: TGTGCCAGCTCACCACCGTTACTAGCCGCAGAGCAGTACTTC. Translating gives CASSPPLLAAEQYF. This chain connects TRBV18 to TRBJ2-7; tentatively, D is TRBD2 (6 bases). The CDR3 contains 14 residues. Trimming removed 0 bases at V and 7 bases at J, with 13 bases between. CDR1 is KGHSH, CDR2 LQKENI, per germline.

The chain employs TRBV7-9 and TRBJ1-2, with D uncertain. With 11 bases removed from V and 2 bases from J, the gap between germline ends came to 12 bases. The CDR3 length is 12 residues. Germline CDR1 reads SEHNR; CDR2 reads FQNEAQ (reference sequence). The CDR3 loop reads CAQRRLNYGYTF. The CDR3 nucleotides are TGTGCCCAGCGGAGATTGAACTATGGCTACACCTTC.

The V gene is TRBV4-3, the J gene TRBJ2-2, with TRBD2 identical over 12 bases. The CDR3 spans 16 residues. J was trimmed by 6 bases and V by 0 bases; bases with no gene match: 2. Germline values: CDR1 LGHNA, CDR2 YSLEER. The CDR3 nucleotides are TGCGCCAGCAGCCAAGACGGACTAGCGGGGTCCGGGGAGCTGTTTTTT. This sequence encodes CASSQDGLAGSGELFF.